This T cell receptor beta chain was sequenced in a study of T cells in Graves' hyperthyroidism and ophthalmopathy. Study in general: It was at initial diagnosis, before any treatment, that peripheral blood was collected.

Template material for amplifying TCR beta CDR3 regions consisted of RNA transcripts. When the TCR CDR3 underwent first-round RT-PCR, the HTBI primer set was used. MiXCR, run by TCRdb on the multiplex PCR reads, gives a single entry per CDR3 protein. This sample yields about 280,000 distinct CDR3 sequences, of which 20% to 30% are seen a single time; around 28% belongs to the top ten. These patients, aged 18 to 65, had recently diagnosed hyperthyroidism lasting under 2 months. The study based diagnoses on clinical symptoms, serum thyroxine and TRAb, thyroid ultrasound and orbital computed tomography. This clonotype has at least ten counts. The origin of this receptor is a man in his forties or fifties with Graves' hyperthyroidism that later progressed to Graves' ophthalmopathy. The sample was blood.

CDR3 sequence: CASSHRGAGSPYEQYF. DNA of the CDR3: TGTGCCAGCAGCCATAGGGGAGCAGGGAGCCCCTACGAGCAGTACTTC. The rearrangement uses TRBV7-9 and TRBJ2-7; D is perhaps TRBD1 or TRBD2 (5 bases each). CDR1 and CDR2 (germline): SEHNR, FQNEAQ (reference sequence). The germline V and J ends were trimmed by 5 bases and 2 bases, with 19 bases remaining between them. CDR3 length equals 16 residues.